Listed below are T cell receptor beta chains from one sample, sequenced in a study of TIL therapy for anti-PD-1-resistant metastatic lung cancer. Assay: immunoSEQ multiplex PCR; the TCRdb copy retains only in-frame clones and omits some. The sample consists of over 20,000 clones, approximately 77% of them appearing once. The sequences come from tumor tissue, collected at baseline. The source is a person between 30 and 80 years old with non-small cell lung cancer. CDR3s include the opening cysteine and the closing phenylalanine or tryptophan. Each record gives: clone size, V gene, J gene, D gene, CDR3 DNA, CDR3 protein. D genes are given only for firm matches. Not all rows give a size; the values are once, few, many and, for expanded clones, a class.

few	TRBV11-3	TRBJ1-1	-	TGTGCCAGCAGCGCAGGACTGGAGGGGTCGGGCACTGAAGCTTTCTTT	CASSAGLEGSGTEAFF
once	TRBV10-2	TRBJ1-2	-	TGCGCCAGCAGTGAGAGGGATATTAGGGGTCTTTCGACTAACTATGGCTACACCTTC	CASSERDIRGLSTNYGYTF
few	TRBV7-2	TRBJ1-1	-	TGTGCCAGCAGCGCACAGGCGGCGAACACTGAAGCTTTCTTT	CASSAQAANTEAFF
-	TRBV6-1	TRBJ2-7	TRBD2	TGTGCCAGCAGGGCTAGCGGGGAGACCTACGAGCAGTACTTC	CASRASGETYEQYF
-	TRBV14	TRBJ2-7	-	TGTGCCAGCAGCCCTCTAGACAGGACCCACGAGCAGTACTTC	CASSPLDRTHEQYF
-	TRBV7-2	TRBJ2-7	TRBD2	TGTGCCAGCAGCACCATGGGCGGGGGGGGCCTCTACGAGCAGTACTTC	CASSTMGGGGLYEQYF
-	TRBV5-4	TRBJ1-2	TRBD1	TGTGCCAGCAGCTTGGGGTACAGGGGGTATGGCTACACCTTC	CASSLGYRGYGYTF
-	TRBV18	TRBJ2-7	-	TGTGCCAGCTCACCGGGGGAGAGGGAAGAGTACTTC	CASSPGEREEYF
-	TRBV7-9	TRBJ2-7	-	TGTGCCAGCAGACGAATACAGGGCCGCTACGAGCAGTACTTC	CASRRIQGRYEQYF
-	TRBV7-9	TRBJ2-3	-	TGTGCCAGCAGCTTAGATATTTGGGGCAGCACAGATACGCAGTATTTT	CASSLDIWGSTDTQYF
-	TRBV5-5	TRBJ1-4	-	TGTGCCAGCGGGCCGACTCCTTCAGAAAAACTGTTTTTT	CASGPTPSEKLFF
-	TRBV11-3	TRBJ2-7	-	TGTGCCAGCAGCTTAGTCGGGGGCGTGGAGGAGCAGTACTTC	CASSLVGGVEEQYF
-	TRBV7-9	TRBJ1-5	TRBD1	TGTGCCAGCAGCCCTGGTAGGGGGCTTGGCAATCAGCCCCAGCATTTT	CASSPGRGLGNQPQHF
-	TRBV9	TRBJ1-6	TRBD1	TGTGCCAGCAGCCCCCGGGAAGGGGGCTCGAATTCACCCCTCCACTTT	CASSPREGGSNSPLHF
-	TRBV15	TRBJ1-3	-	TGTGCCACCAGCTCGGTCCTGACTGGCTCTGGAAACACCATATATTTT	CATSSVLTGSGNTIYF
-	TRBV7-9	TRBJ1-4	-	TGTGCCAGCAGACAAATTACAGGGTCAGCTAATGAAAAACTGTTTTTT	CASRQITGSANEKLFF
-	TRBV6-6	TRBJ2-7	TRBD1	TGTGCCAGCAGTAAGGGACAGTGGAGCTCCTACGAGCAGTACTTC	CASSKGQWSSYEQYF
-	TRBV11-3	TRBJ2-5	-	TGTGCCAGCAGCCCAAGCGCTGGAGGGGAGACCCAGTACTTC	CASSPSAGGETQYF
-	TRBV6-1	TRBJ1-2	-	TGTGCCAGCAGCCCCCCCGAGGAAAACTATGGCTACACCTTC	CASSPPEENYGYTF
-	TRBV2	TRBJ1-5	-	TGTGCCAGCAGTGAAAATCTAGGGATGGGGTATCAGCCCCAGCATTTT	CASSENLGMGYQPQHF
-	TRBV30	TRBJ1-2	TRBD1	TGTGCCTGGCACTTGACAGGGGGTTACTATGGCTACACCTTC	CAWHLTGGYYGYTF
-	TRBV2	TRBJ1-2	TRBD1	TGTGCCAGCAGTGAAGTCGACAGGGGCACCTTCCTATATGGCTACACCTTC	CASSEVDRGTFLYGYTF
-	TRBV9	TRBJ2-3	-	TGTGCCAGCAGCGGGACCTTCCCAGATACGCAGTATTTT	CASSGTFPDTQYF
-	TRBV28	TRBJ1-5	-	TGTGCCAGCAGTCAGACAGGTCCTAATCAGCCCCAGCATTTT	CASSQTGPNQPQHF
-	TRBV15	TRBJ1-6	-	TGTGCCACCAGCAGAGATTGGGGCGGTGTGGCTTCACCCCTCCACTTT	CATSRDWGGVASPLHF
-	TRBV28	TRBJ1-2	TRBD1	TGTGCCAGCAGTAACCCGACAGGGGGTTTCTATGGCTACACCTTC	CASSNPTGGFYGYTF
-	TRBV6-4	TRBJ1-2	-	TGTGCCAGCGCTGGGGGGGACCCTCTCTACACCTTC	CASAGGDPLYTF
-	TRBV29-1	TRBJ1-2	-	TGCAGCGTATGGCCCCCTACCGGGGCGCCCAACTATGGCTACACCTTC	CSVWPPTGAPNYGYTF
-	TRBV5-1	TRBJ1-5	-	TGCGCCAGCAGCTTGCTAGGGGAGGGCAATCAGCCCCAGCATTTT	CASSLLGEGNQPQHF
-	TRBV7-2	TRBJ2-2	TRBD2	TGTGCCAGCAGCTTCGCGGGGGGGCCTTCTGCGAACACCGGGGAGCTGTTTTTT	CASSFAGGPSANTGELFF
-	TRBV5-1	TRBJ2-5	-	TGCGCCAGCAGCCTAGACGTGGAAGAGACCCAGTACTTC	CASSLDVEETQYF
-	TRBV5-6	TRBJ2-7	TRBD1	TGTGCCAGCAGCTGGACAGGTGCGGCCGAGCAGTACTTC	CASSWTGAAEQYF
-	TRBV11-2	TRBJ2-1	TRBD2	TGTGCCAGCAGCTTAGCGGGGGGGCTTCAGTTCTTC	CASSLAGGLQFF
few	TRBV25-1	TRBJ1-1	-	TGTGCCAGCAGTAATATGAACACTGAAGCTTTCTTT	CASSNMNTEAFF
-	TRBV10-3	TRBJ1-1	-	TGTGCCATCAGTGTCCGGAACACTGAAGCTTTCTTT	CAISVRNTEAFF
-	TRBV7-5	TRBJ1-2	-	TGTGTCAGAAGCTTAGTGGCAGGGGATGTCGATGGCTACACCTTC	CVRSLVAGDVDGYTF
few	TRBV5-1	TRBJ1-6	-	TGCGCCAGCAGCTTGGAGGCAGGCTTCTCCTATAATTCACCCCTCCACTTT	CASSLEAGFSYNSPLHF
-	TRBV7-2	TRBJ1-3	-	TGTGCCAGCAGCTTAGGTACTACTGGAAACACCATATATTTT	CASSLGTTGNTIYF
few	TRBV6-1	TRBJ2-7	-	TGTGCCAGCAGGCAGGGACCTAACGAGCAGTACTTC	CASRQGPNEQYF
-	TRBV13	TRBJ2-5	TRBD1	TGTGCCAGCAGCCTCAGGACAGGGCAACAGACCCAGTACTTC	CASSLRTGQQTQYF
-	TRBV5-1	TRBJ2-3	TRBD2	TGCGCCAGCAGCTTGGTTGGACTAGCGGGGGGGAGCACAGATACGCAGTATTTT	CASSLVGLAGGSTDTQYF
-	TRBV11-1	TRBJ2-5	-	TGTGCCAGCAGCCGCTCCGACGGGACGGGACAAGAGACCCAGTACTTC	CASSRSDGTGQETQYF
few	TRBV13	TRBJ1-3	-	TGTGCCAGCAGCTCCTCCAGGACTAGGGACACCATATATTTT	CASSSSRTRDTIYF